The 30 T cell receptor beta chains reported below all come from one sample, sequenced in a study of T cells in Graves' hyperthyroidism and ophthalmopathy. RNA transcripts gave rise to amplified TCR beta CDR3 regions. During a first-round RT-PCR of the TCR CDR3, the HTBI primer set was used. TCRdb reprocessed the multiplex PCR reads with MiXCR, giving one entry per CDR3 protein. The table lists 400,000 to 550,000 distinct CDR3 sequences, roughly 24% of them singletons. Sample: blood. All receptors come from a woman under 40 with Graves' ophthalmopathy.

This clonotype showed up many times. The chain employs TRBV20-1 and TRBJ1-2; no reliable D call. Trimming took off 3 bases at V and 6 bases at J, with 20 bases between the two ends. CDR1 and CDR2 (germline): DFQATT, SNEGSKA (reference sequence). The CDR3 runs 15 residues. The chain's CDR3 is CSASPPRPPEHGYTF. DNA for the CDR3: TGCAGTGCTAGTCCTCCGCGGCCTCCGGAACATGGCTACACCTTC.

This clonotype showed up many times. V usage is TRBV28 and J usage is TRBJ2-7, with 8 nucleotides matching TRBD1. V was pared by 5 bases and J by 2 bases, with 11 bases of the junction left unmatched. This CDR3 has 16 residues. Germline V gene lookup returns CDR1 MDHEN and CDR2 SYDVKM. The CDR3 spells CASSPLTNRGTYEQYF. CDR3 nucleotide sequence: TGTGCCAGCAGTCCCCTAACTAACAGGGGGACCTACGAGCAGTACTTC.

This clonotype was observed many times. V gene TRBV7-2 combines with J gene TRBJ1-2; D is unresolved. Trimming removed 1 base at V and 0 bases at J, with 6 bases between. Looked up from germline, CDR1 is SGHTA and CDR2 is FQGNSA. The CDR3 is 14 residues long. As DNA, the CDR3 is TGTGCCAGCAGCTTAGAACGGACTAACTATGGCTACACCTTC. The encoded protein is CASSLERTNYGYTF. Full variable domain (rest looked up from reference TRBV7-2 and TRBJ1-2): GAGVSQSPSNKVTEKGKDVELRCDPISGHTALYWYRQSLGQGLEFLIYFQGNSAPDKSGLPSDRFSAERTGGSVSTLTIQRTQQEDSAVYLCASSLERTNYGYTFGSGTRLTVV.

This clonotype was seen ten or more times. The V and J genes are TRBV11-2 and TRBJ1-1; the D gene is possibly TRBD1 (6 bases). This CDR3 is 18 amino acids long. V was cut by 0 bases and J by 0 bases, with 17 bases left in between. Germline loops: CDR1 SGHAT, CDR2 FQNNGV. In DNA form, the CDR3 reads TGTGCCAGCAGCTTAGATTTCAGGACAGTAAATTTGAACACTGAAGCTTTCTTT. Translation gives CASSLDFRTVNLNTEAFF.

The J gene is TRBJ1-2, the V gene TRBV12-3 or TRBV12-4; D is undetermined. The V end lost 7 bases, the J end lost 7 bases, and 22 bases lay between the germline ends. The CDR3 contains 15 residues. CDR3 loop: CASTLSDGSISGYTF. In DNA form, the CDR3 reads TGTGCCAGCACTCTCTCCGACGGCTCTATCTCTGGCTACACCTTC.

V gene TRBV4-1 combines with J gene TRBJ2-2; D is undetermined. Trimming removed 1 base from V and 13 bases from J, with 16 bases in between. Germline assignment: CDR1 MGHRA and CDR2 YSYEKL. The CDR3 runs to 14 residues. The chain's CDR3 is CASSQGESTRGLFF. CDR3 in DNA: TGCGCCAGCAGCCAAGGGGAATCCACCCGCGGGCTGTTTTTT.

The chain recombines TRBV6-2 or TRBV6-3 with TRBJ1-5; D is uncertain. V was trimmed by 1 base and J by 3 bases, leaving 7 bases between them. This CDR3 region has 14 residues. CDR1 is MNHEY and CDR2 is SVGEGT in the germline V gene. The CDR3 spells CASSYWADNQPQHF. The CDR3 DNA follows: TGTGCCAGCAGTTACTGGGCGGACAATCAGCCCCAGCATTTT.

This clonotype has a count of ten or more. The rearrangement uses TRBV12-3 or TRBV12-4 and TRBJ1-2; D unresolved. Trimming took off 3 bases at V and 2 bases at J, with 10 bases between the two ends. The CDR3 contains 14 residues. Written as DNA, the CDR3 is TGTGCCAGCAGTTTGGGCAGAGGGAACTATGGCTACACCTTC. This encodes CASSLGRGNYGYTF.

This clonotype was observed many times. The CDR3 reads CSTTQETQYF. The CDR3 region has the DNA TGCAGCACAACGCAAGAGACCCAGTACTTC. The rearrangement links TRBV29-1 to TRBJ2-5; D call uncertain. This CDR3 has 10 amino acids. Germline CDR1 reads SQVTM; CDR2 reads ANQGSEA. V lost 8 bases and J 2 bases, leaving 6 bases between the germline ends. The variable domain in full, completed from reference TRBV29-1 and TRBJ2-5, reads SAVISQKPSRDICQRGTSLTIQCQVDSQVTMMFWYRQQPGQSLTLIATANQGSEATYESGFVIDKFPISRPNLTFSTLTVSNMSPEDSSIYLCSTTQETQYFGPGTRLLVL.

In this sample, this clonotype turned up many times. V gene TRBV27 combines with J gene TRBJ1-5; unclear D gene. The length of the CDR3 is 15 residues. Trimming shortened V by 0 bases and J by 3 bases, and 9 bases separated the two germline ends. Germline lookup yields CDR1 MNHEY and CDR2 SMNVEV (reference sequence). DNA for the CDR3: TGTGCCAGCAGTTTATCATCCAGATTCAATCAGCCCCAGCATTTT. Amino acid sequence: CASSLSSRFNQPQHF.

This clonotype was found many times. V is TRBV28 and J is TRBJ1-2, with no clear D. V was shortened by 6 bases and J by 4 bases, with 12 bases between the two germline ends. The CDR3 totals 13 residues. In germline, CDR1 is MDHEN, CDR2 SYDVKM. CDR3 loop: CASRFTELYGYTF. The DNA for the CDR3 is TGTGCCAGCAGATTTACAGAACTCTATGGCTACACCTTC.

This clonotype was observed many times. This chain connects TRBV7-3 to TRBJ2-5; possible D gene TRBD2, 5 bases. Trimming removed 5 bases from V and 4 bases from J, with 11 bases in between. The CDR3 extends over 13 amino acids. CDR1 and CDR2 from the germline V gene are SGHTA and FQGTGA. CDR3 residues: CASSPQAGETQYF. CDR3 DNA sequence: TGTGCCAGCAGCCCCCAGGCGGGAGAGACCCAGTACTTC.

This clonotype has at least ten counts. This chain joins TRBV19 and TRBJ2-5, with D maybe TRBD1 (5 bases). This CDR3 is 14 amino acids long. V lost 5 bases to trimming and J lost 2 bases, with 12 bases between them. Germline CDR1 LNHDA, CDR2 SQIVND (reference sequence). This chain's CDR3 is CASSSTGIQETQYF. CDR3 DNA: TGTGCCAGTAGTTCCACAGGCATACAAGAGACCCAGTACTTC.

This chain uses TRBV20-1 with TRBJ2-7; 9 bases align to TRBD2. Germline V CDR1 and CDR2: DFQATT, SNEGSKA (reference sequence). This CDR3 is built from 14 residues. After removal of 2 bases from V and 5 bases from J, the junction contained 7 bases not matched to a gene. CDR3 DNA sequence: TGCAGTGCTAGAAAGGGCGGGGGGGCTCACGAGCAGTACTTC. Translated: CSARKGGGAHEQYF.

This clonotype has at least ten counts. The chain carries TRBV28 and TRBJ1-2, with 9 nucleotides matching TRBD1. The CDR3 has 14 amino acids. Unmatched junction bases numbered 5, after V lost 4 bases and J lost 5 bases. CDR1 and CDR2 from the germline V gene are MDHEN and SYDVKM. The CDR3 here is CASSWAGTGYGYTF. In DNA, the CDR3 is TGTGCCAGCAGTTGGGCCGGGACAGGGTATGGCTACACCTTC.

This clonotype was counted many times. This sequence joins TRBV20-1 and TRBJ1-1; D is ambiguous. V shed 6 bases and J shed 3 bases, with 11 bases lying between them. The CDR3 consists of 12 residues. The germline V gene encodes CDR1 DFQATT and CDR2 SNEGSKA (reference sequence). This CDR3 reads CSAEASYTEAFF. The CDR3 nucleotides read TGCAGTGCCGAGGCGAGTTACACTGAAGCTTTCTTT.

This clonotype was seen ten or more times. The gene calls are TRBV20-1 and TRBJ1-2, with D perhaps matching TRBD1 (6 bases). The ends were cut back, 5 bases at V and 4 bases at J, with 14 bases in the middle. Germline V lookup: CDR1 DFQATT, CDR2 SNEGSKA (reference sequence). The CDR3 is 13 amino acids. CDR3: CSAPRGSPYGYTF. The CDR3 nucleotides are TGCAGTGCTCCCAGGGGTTCGCCCTATGGCTACACCTTC.

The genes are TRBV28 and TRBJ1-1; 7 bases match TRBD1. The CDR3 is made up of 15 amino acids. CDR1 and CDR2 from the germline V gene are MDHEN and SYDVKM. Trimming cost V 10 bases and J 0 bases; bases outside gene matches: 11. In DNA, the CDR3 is TGTGCCACCTCGACAGGGTATAACCTGAACACTGAAGCTTTCTTT. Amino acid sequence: CATSTGYNLNTEAFF.

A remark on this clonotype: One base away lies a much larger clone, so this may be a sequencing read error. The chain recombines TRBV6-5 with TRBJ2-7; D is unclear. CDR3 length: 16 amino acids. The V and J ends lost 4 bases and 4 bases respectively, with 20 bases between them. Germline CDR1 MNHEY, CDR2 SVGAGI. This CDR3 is CASSSIRASSRYEQYF. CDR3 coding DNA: TGTGCCAGCAGTTCAATAAGGGCATCATCACGGTACGAGCAGTACTTC.

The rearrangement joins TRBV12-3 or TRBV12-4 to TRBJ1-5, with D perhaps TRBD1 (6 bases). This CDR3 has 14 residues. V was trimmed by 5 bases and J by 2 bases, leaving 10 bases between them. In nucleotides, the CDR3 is TGTGCCAGCAGTGGGGGGCCCGGCAATCAGCCCCAGCATTTT. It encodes CASSGGPGNQPQHF.

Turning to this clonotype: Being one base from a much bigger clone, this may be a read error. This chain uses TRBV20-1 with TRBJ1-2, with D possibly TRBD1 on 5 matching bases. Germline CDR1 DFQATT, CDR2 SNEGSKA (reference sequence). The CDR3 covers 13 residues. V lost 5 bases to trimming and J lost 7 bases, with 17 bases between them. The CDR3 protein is CSALNRRLVGYTF. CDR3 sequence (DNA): TGCAGTGCTTTGAACAGGCGGCTTGTTGGCTACACCTTC.

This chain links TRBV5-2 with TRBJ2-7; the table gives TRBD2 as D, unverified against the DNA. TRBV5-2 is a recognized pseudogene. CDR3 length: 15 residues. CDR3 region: CASKVTSGSSYEQYF. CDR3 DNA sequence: TGTGCCAGCAAGGTGACTAGCGGGAGCTCCTACGAGCAGTACTTC.

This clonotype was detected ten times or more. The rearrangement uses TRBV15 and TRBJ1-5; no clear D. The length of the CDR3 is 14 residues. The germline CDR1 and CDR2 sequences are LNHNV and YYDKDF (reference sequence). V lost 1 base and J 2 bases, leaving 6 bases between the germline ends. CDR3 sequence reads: CATSRGTGNQPQHF. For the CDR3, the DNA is TGTGCCACCAGCAGAGGCACAGGCAATCAGCCCCAGCATTTT.

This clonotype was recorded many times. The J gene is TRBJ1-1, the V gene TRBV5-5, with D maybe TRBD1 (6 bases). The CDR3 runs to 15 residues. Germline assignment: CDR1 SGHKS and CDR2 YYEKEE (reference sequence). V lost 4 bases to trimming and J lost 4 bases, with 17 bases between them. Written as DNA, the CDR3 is TGTGCCAGCAGCCCTACCGGGGTGGGGGCCACTGAAGCTTTCTTT. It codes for CASSPTGVGATEAFF.

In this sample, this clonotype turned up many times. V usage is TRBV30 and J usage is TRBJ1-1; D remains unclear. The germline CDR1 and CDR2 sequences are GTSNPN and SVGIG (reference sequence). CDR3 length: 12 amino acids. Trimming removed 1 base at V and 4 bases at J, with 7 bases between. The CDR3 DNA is TGTGCCTGGAGTGGATCCAGCACTGAAGCTTTCTTT. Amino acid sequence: CAWSGSSTEAFF. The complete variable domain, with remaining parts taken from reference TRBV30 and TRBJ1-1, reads SQTIHQWPATLVQPVGSPLSLECTVEGTSNPNLYWYRQAAGRGLQLLFYSVGIGQISSEVPQNLSASRPQDRQFILSSKKLLLSDSGFYLCAWSGSSTEAFFGQGTRLTVV.

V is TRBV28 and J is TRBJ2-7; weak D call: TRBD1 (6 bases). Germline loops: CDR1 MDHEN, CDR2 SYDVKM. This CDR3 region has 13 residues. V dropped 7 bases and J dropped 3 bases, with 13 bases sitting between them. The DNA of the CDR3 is TGTGCCAGCACCGAACAAGGGGGCTACGAGCAGTACTTC. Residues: CASTEQGGYEQYF.

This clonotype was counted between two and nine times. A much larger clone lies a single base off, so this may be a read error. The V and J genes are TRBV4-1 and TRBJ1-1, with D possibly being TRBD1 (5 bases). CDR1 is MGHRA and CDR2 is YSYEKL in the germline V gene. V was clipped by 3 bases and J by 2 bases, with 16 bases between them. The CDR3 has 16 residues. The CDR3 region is CASSHRDGGSNTEAFF. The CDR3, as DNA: TGCGCCAGCAGCCATAGGGACGGCGGTTCCAACACTGAAGCTTTCTTT.

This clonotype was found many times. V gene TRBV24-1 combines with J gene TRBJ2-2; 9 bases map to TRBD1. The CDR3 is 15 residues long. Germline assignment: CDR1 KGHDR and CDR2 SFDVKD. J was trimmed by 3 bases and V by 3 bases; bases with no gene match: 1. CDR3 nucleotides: TGTGCCACCAGTGATACAGGGGGCCACACCGGGGAGCTGTTTTTT. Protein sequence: CATSDTGGHTGELFF.

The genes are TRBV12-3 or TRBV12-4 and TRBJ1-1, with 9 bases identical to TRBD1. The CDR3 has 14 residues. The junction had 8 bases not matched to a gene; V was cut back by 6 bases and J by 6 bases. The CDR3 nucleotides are TGTGCCAGCAGCTCCCGGGACAGGGTTGCTGAAGCTTTCTTT. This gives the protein CASSSRDRVAEAFF.

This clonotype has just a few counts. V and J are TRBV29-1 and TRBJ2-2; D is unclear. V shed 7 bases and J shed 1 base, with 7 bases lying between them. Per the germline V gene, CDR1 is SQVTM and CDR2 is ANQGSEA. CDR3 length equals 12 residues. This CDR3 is CSALENTGELFF. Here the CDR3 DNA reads TGCAGCGCTCTAGAGAACACCGGGGAGCTGTTTTTT.